The clone carrying this TCR beta chain was picked up one time. Its target is not known. Focal radiation was given together with CTLA-4 blockade (ipilimumab) to patients with chemo-refractory metastatic non-small-cell lung cancer. This table comes from immunoSEQ multiplex PCR, and its TCRdb copy is limited to in-frame clones, with some not included. In the table there are 90,000 or so clones, about four fifths of which are singletons. The length of the CDR3 is 13 residues. Germline assignment: CDR1 MNHNS and CDR2 SASEGT. The V and J ends lost 8 bases and 4 bases respectively, with 14 bases between them. The sample belongs to a study of radiotherapy plus CTLA-4 blockade in lung cancer. Study background: Objective responses emerged in 15% to 20% of patients, and 31% attained disease control.

Study-wide results and caveats: How blood T cell clones changed early, along with interferon-beta, reportedly forecast response best. Some TCR clones had been derived from tumors. These clones expanded in peripheral blood after radiotherapy plus ipilimumab.

This TCR was recovered from a human donor with non-small cell lung cancer who had stable disease on radiotherapy plus ipilimumab. The sequencing here drew on peripheral blood, taken from a patient treated with radiotherapy plus ipilimumab. The chain combines TRBV6-1 with TRBJ1-2; D is perhaps TRBD1 (5 bases). For the CDR3, the DNA is TGTGCCAGCCAAGGGGCCGCGGGCTATGGCTACACCTTC. Protein: CASQGAAGYGYTF.